Below, 27 T cell receptor beta chains from the same sample are listed, as sequenced in a study of blood T cell repertoires in COVID-19 (dated by TCRdb to about 2020). Receptors were amplified or captured by the immunoSEQ multiplex PCR assay. TCRdb's version of the immuneACCESS table is confined to in-frame rearrangements and falls short of the full clone set. An unresolved V gene accounts for under half of the shortfall where checked; the remainder is of unknown origin. The sample yields approximately 67,000 clones; around 88% were counted once. The top ten clones comprise around a fifth of the sample. Input material: peripheral blood. These receptors were taken from a woman aged 80 or over with acute or convalescent COVID-19.

The V gene is TRBV24-1, the J gene TRBJ2-3, with 8 nucleotides matching TRBD1. V was pared by 2 bases and J by 5 bases, with 8 bases of the junction left unmatched. The CDR3 spans 16 residues. CDR1 and CDR2 from the germline V gene are KGHDR and SFDVKD. The CDR3 region is CATSDSGQGVRDTQYF. The CDR3 DNA follows: TGTGCCACCAGTGATTCCGGACAGGGAGTGAGAGATACGCAGTATTTT.

In nucleotides, the CDR3 is TGTGCCAGCAGCAAACAACAGGGCTACGAGCAGTACTTC. As protein: CASSKQQGYEQYF. J is TRBJ2-7 and V is TRBV7-3; D is perhaps TRBD1 (6 bases). CDR3 length: 13 residues. V was clipped by 5 bases and J by 3 bases, with 11 bases between them. CDR1 is SGHTA, CDR2 FQGTGA, per germline.

The CDR3: CASSLAGEADTQYF. The CDR3 nucleotides read TGTGCCAGCAGCTTAGCGGGAGAGGCGGATACGCAGTATTTT. J is TRBJ2-3 and V is TRBV7-3; 7 bases match TRBD2. J gave up 6 bases and V 2 bases, and 5 bases lay outside the gene matches. The length of the CDR3 is 14 residues. Germline values: CDR1 SGHTA, CDR2 FQGTGA.

This rearrangement joins TRBV6-5 to TRBJ1-1, with D unresolved. The germline V gene has CDR1 MNHEY and CDR2 SVGAGI. The CDR3 loop spans 15 amino acids. V gave up 1 base and J gave up 1 base, with 10 bases separating them. CDR3 protein: CASSYYRMSNTEAFF. The CDR3 DNA reads as TGTGCCAGCAGTTACTATAGAATGTCGAACACTGAAGCTTTCTTT.

The genes are TRBV5-1 and TRBJ1-2, with 7 positions matching TRBD1. Germline lookup yields CDR1 SGHRS and CDR2 YFSETQ. Losses at the gene ends were 4 bases for V and 8 bases for J; bases not matched to a gene: 14. There are 15 residues in the CDR3. The CDR3 region has the DNA TGCGCCAGCAGCCCCAGACAGGGCGGGGTTCTAGGCTACACCTTC. It translates to CASSPRQGGVLGYTF. Drawing the rest from reference TRBV5-1 and TRBJ1-2, the complete variable domain is KAGVTQTPRYLIKTRGQQVTLSCSPISGHRSVSWYQQTPGQGLQFLFEYFSETQRNKGNFPGRFSGRQFSNSRSEMNVSTLELGDSALYLCASSPRQGGVLGYTFGSGTRLTVV.

This clone was observed a handful of times. This CDR3 is also generated by other DNA sequences in the sample. The chain employs TRBV29-1 and TRBJ2-3; perhaps TRBD1 as D (5 bases). Trimming removed 2 bases at V and 3 bases at J, with 6 bases between. Germline V gene sequence: CDR1 SQVTM, CDR2 ANQGSEA. The CDR3 runs to 12 residues. The CDR3 spells CSVERGTDTQYF. DNA for the CDR3: TGCAGCGTTGAAAGGGGTACAGATACGCAGTATTTT.

Here the CDR3 reads CASSQVTANEKLFF. The DNA of the CDR3 is TGCGCCAGCAGCCAAGTCACAGCTAATGAAAAACTGTTTTTT. The V and J genes are TRBV4-1 and TRBJ1-4; no clear D. The CDR3 is 14 residues long. The germline CDR1 and CDR2 sequences are MGHRA and YSYEKL. The V and J ends lost 1 base and 3 bases respectively, with 6 bases between them.

The CDR3 here is CASSTKGGGETQYF. CDR3 in DNA: TGTGCCAGCAGCACCAAAGGGGGAGGGGAGACCCAGTACTTC. The J gene is TRBJ2-5, the V gene TRBV28; D might be TRBD2 (7 bases). Germline V gives CDR1 MDHEN, CDR2 SYDVKM. There are 14 residues in the CDR3. Trimming took off 6 bases at V and 5 bases at J, with 16 bases between the two ends.

V and J are TRBV5-1 and TRBJ1-2; TRBD1 is a possible D gene (6 bases). The germline CDR1 and CDR2 sequences are SGHRS and YFSETQ. The CDR3 has 13 amino acids. With 4 bases removed from V and 6 bases from J, the gap between germline ends came to 13 bases. This CDR3 reads CASSDTGLDGYTF. The DNA for the CDR3 is TGCGCCAGCAGCGACACAGGGCTGGATGGCTACACCTTC.

This rearrangement joins TRBV5-8 to TRBJ1-2, with 7 bases lining up with TRBD1. The CDR3 runs 18 residues. V shed 0 bases and J 4 bases; nucleotides not matched to a gene: 15. The germline V gene encodes CDR1 SGHTS and CDR2 YDEGEE. The CDR3 DNA follows: TGTGCCAGCAGCTTGGTAACAGGGGTCGGCCTATCAACCTATGGCTACACCTTC. Amino acids: CASSLVTGVGLSTYGYTF.

The rearrangement links TRBV7-2 to TRBJ2-2; no firm D call. This CDR3 region has 12 residues. The V and J ends lost 5 bases and 6 bases respectively, with 7 bases between them. CDR1 and CDR2 from the germline V gene are SGHTA and FQGNSA. As DNA, the CDR3 is TGTGCCAGCAGCCTAACCGCCGGGGAGCTGTTTTTT. Residues: CASSLTAGELFF.

There are a few counts of this clone. The V and J genes are TRBV30 and TRBJ1-4; D perhaps matches TRBD1 (5 bases). CDR3 size: 13 residues. CDR1 and CDR2 from the germline V gene are GTSNPN and SVGIG (reference sequence). Trimming shortened V by 5 bases and J by 8 bases, and 15 bases separated the two germline ends. The CDR3 loop is CAWARGHGEKLFF. The CDR3 nucleotides are TGTGCCTGGGCGAGAGGACACGGCGAAAAACTGTTTTTT.

The chain combines TRBV7-2 with TRBJ1-1; 7 nucleotides align to TRBD1. Germline-derived CDR1 and CDR2 are SGHTA and FQGNSA. CDR3 size: 16 residues. V trimming: 3 bases; J trimming: 4 bases; junction bases outside the gene matches: 11. CDR3 nucleotide sequence: TGTGCCAGCAGCTTCCGACAGGGAGAAGGCTCCACTGAAGCTTTCTTT. Its protein product is CASSFRQGEGSTEAFF.

This clone was recorded once. The chain uses TRBV5-1 and TRBJ2-6, with TRBD1 identical over 9 bases. The germline V gene has CDR1 SGHRS and CDR2 YFSETQ. This CDR3 spans 17 amino acids. The V and J ends lost 4 bases and 0 bases, in that order; junction bases with no gene match: 5. CDR3 amino acids: CASSTGTGPSGANVLTF. For the CDR3, the DNA is TGCGCCAGCAGCACCGGGACAGGGCCCTCTGGGGCCAACGTCCTGACTTTC. Variable domain in full (rest from reference TRBV5-1 and TRBJ2-6): KAGVTQTPRYLIKTRGQQVTLSCSPISGHRSVSWYQQTPGQGLQFLFEYFSETQRNKGNFPGRFSGRQFSNSRSEMNVSTLELGDSALYLCASSTGTGPSGANVLTFGAGSRLTVL.

This clone was observed a handful of times. The chain joins TRBV15 to TRBJ1-2; D may be TRBD1 (5 bases). Germline assignment: CDR1 LNHNV and CDR2 YYDKDF (reference sequence). Trimming removed 0 bases at V and 4 bases at J, with 15 bases between. This CDR3 contains 16 residues. CDR3 sequence (DNA): TGTGCCACCAGCAGAGATAACCGGCAGGGTACCTATGGCTACACCTTC. It translates to CATSRDNRQGTYGYTF.

For the CDR3, the DNA is TGTGCCAGCAGCTTAGTCCGCTCCTATAATTCACCCCTCCACTTT. Translation gives CASSLVRSYNSPLHF. This chain connects TRBV13 to TRBJ1-6, with D unclear. Germline CDR1 is PRHDT and CDR2 is FYEKMQ (reference sequence). Trimming pared 1 base from V and 0 bases from J, leaving 4 bases between. CDR3 length equals 15 residues.

This clone has a single count. J is TRBJ2-7 and V is TRBV18; TRBD2 aligns across 7 bases. The V and J ends lost 2 bases and 0 bases, in that order; junction bases with no gene match: 1. The CDR3 totals 14 residues. In germline, CDR1 is KGHSH, CDR2 LQKENI. CDR3 residues: CASSPGTTSYEQYF. DNA for the CDR3: TGTGCCAGCTCACCAGGGACTACCTCCTACGAGCAGTACTTC.

The chain couples TRBV18 to TRBJ2-7, with a possible D match to TRBD1 (5 bases). The CDR3 extends over 13 amino acids. The V end lost 6 bases, the J end lost 6 bases, and 15 bases lay between the germline ends. Per the germline V gene, CDR1 is KGHSH and CDR2 is LQKENI. This CDR3 reads CASSPIRQPEQYF. The CDR3 DNA is TGTGCCAGCTCGCCAATTAGACAGCCCGAGCAGTACTTC.

The sample holds a few counts of this clone. The J gene is TRBJ1-2, the V gene TRBV6-5, with TRBD1 as a possible D gene (5 bases). Trimming removed 8 bases from V and 2 bases from J, with 12 bases in between. The CDR3 loop spans 13 amino acids. From germline, CDR1 is MNHEY and CDR2 SVGAGI. CDR3 protein: CASLTTVNYGYTF. The CDR3 DNA sequence: TGTGCCAGCCTTACGACAGTCAACTATGGCTACACCTTC.

This sequence joins TRBV6-1 and TRBJ2-1; 7 nucleotides match TRBD2. The J segment lost 0 bases and the V segment lost 3 bases, leaving 2 bases of the junction unmatched. This CDR3 region has 15 residues. Germline lookup yields CDR1 MNHNS and CDR2 SASEGT. This chain's CDR3 is CASSEGGSSYNEQFF. CDR3 bases: TGTGCCAGCAGTGAGGGGGGGTCCTCCTACAATGAGCAGTTCTTC.

In its sample, this clone was seen once. The CDR3 region is CASSQDFPRTGAADTQYF. DNA for the CDR3: TGCGCCAGCAGCCAAGATTTCCCCCGGACAGGGGCTGCAGATACGCAGTATTTT. The chain is built from TRBV4-3 and TRBJ2-3; 9 positions agree with TRBD1. The CDR3 is 18 residues long. Germline CDR1 and CDR2: LGHNA and YSLEER. With V trimmed by 0 bases and J by 4 bases, 11 bases remained unmatched.

The V gene is TRBV28, the J gene TRBJ2-5, with 15 bases lining up with TRBD2. Germline CDR1 is MDHEN and CDR2 is SYDVKM. The CDR3 runs 19 residues. Trimming took 6 bases from V and 5 from J; bases not matched to a gene: 16. The CDR3 spells CASSPPTGLAGGLGETQYF. The CDR3 region has the DNA TGTGCCAGCAGCCCTCCAACTGGACTAGCGGGGGGGCTAGGCGAGACCCAGTACTTC.

The genes are TRBV27 and TRBJ2-6, with 7 nucleotides matching TRBD2. The CDR3 spans 15 residues. The ends lost 2 bases at V and 2 bases at J; junction bases unmatched: 0. Germline loops: CDR1 MNHEY, CDR2 SMNVEV (reference sequence). The chain's CDR3 is CASSLGGAGANVLTF. CDR3 DNA: TGTGCCAGCAGTTTAGGGGGGGCTGGGGCCAACGTCCTGACTTTC. Variable domain in full (rest from reference TRBV27 and TRBJ2-6): EAQVTQNPRYLITVTGKKLTVTCSQNMNHEYMSWYRQDPGLGLRQIYYSMNVEVTDKGDVPEGYKVSRKEKRNFPLILESPSPNQTSLYFCASSLGGAGANVLTFGAGSRLTVL.

This chain uses TRBV6-1 with TRBJ1-5, with TRBD1 identical over 8 bases. The CDR3 runs to 15 residues. The V gene's germline CDR1 is MNHNS and CDR2 SASEGT. The ends lost 2 bases at V and 5 bases at J; junction bases unmatched: 5. This CDR3 is CASSERDRLYQPQHF. The CDR3, as DNA: TGTGCCAGCAGTGAAAGGGACAGGCTCTATCAGCCCCAGCATTTT.

Written as DNA, the CDR3 is TGTGCCAGCAGAGGACGGACAGGCCAAGAGACCCAGTACTTC. This encodes CASRGRTGQETQYF. This rearrangement joins TRBV2 to TRBJ2-5; 7 bases line up with TRBD1. Trimming removed 6 bases from V and 1 base from J; junction bases left unmatched: 5. Germline lookup yields CDR1 SNHLY and CDR2 FYNNEI. The CDR3 contains 14 residues.

The V and J genes are TRBV15 and TRBJ2-3; TRBD2 aligns across 8 bases. J lost 3 bases, V lost 6 bases, and 11 bases had no gene match. The CDR3 extends over 16 amino acids. The germline gives CDR1 LNHNV, CDR2 YYDKDF (reference sequence). The CDR3 reads CATRTLAGPWTDTQYF. DNA of the CDR3: TGTGCCACCAGAACTTTAGCGGGGCCCTGGACAGATACGCAGTATTTT. The full variable domain, completed using reference TRBV15 and TRBJ2-3, is DAMVIQNPRYQVTQFGKPVTLSCSQTLNHNVMYWYQQKSSQAPKLLFHYYDKDFNNEADTPDNFQSRRPNTSFCFLDIRSPGLGDTAMYLCATRTLAGPWTDTQYFGPGTRLTVL.

The V gene is TRBV6-5, the J gene TRBJ2-7, with 8 bases identical to TRBD1. The J segment lost 9 bases and the V segment lost 7 bases, leaving 11 bases of the junction unmatched. The CDR3 length is 13 residues. Germline V gene lookup returns CDR1 MNHEY and CDR2 SVGAGI. CDR3: CASISGQAWGQYF. For the CDR3, the DNA is TGTGCCAGCATTTCGGGACAGGCCTGGGGGCAGTACTTC.